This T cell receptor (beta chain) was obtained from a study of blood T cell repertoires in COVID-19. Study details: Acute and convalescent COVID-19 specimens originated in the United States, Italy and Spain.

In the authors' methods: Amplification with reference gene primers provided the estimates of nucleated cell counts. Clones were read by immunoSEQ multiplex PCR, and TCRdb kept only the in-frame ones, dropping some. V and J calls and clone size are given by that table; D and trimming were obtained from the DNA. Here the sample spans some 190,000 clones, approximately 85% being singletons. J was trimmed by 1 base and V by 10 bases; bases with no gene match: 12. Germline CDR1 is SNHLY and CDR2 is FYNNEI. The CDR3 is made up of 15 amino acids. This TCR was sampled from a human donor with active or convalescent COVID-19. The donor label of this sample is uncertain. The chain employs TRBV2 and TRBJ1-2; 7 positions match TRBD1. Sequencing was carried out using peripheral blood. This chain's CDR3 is CATERPGTVNYGYTF. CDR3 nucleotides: TGTGCCACCGAAAGGCCCGGGACAGTTAACTATGGCTACACCTTC.